Following are 18 T cell receptor beta chains from one sample sequenced in a study of PD-1 blockade in mismatch repair-deficient tumors (dated by TCRdb to 2016 to 2017). Library prep was done by the immunoSEQ multiplex PCR assay. In its TCRdb copy, this immuneACCESS table keeps in-frame sequences only and misses some clones. Where compared with another copy, unresolved V genes explain less than half of these, and the others have no known cause. Across this sample there are some 100,000 clones, with about 79% seen only once. The ten largest clones represent about 6.3% of the sample. This sample comprised peripheral blood, obtained approximately 8 months after starting pembrolizumab. The source of these receptors is an adult with mismatch repair-deficient cancer.

This chain links TRBV7-9 with TRBJ2-1; 12 bases map to TRBD1. Germline V gene data show CDR1 as SEHNR and CDR2 as FQNEAQ (reference sequence). The CDR3 totals 15 residues. Trimming removed 7 bases from V and 9 bases from J; junction bases left unmatched: 10. Here the CDR3 DNA reads TGTGCCAGCAACCCCTGGGACAGGGGGCAGGGTGAGCAGTTCTTC. Translated: CASNPWDRGQGEQFF.

The table lists this clone with a few counts. The rearrangement joins TRBV28 to TRBJ1-1; 7 positions match TRBD1. V trimming: 2 bases; J trimming: 4 bases; junction bases outside the gene matches: 4. The CDR3 totals 14 residues. Germline CDR1 reads MDHEN; CDR2 reads SYDVKM. CDR3 nucleotide sequence: TGTGCCAGCAGTTTAATAGGGGGCGTCACTGAAGCTTTCTTT. Amino acids: CASSLIGGVTEAFF.

This clone has a handful of counts. V gene TRBV27 combines with J gene TRBJ1-2; 11 bases match TRBD1. The CDR3 consists of 14 residues. The germline V gene encodes CDR1 MNHEY and CDR2 SMNVEV (reference sequence). V lost 6 bases to trimming and J lost 5 bases; unmatched junction nucleotides: 5. The CDR3 region has the DNA TGTGCCAGCAGGGGACAGGGGGAACGGTATGGCTACACCTTC. Protein sequence: CASRGQGERYGYTF.

Written as DNA, the CDR3 is TGTGCCAGCAGTTATTTGAACACTGAAGCTTTCTTT. Encoded protein: CASSYLNTEAFF. The chain links TRBV6-5 to TRBJ1-1; no clear D gene. Trimming shortened V by 3 bases and J by 0 bases, and 2 bases separated the two germline ends. The CDR3 is 12 residues long. Germline CDR1 is MNHEY and CDR2 is SVGAGI.

The rearrangement joins TRBV6-5 to TRBJ1-5; TRBD1 aligns across 10 bases. This CDR3 has 15 amino acids. Germline CDR1 reads MNHEY; CDR2 reads SVGAGI. The trim removed 4 bases at V and 4 bases at J, leaving 4 bases unmatched. The CDR3 DNA is TGTGCCAGCAGTTTTTGGACAGGGGGGAATCAGCCCCAGCATTTT. Translating gives CASSFWTGGNQPQHF.

J is TRBJ1-4 and V is TRBV9; 9 bases are shared with TRBD1. The CDR3 spans 16 residues. J lost 2 bases, V lost 0 bases, and 2 bases had no gene match. Germline V gives CDR1 SGDLS, CDR2 YYNGEE. CDR3 amino acids: CASSVAGTGTNEKLFF. The CDR3 bases are TGTGCCAGCAGCGTAGCCGGGACAGGGACTAATGAAAAACTGTTTTTT.

This sequence joins TRBV6-5 and TRBJ1-2; no definite D call. Germline CDR1 MNHEY, CDR2 SVGAGI. The CDR3 length is 14 residues. The V end lost 2 bases, the J end lost 6 bases, and 13 bases lay between the germline ends. CDR3 sequence (DNA): TGTGCCAGCAGTTACATTTTGGTACGAGATGGCTACACCTTC. The encoded protein is CASSYILVRDGYTF.

J is TRBJ1-5 and V is TRBV28, with 8 positions matching TRBD1. The CDR3 loop spans 15 amino acids. The V gene end was trimmed by 5 bases and the J gene end by 9 bases; junction bases not matched to a gene: 12. Germline CDR1 is MDHEN and CDR2 is SYDVKM. CDR3 residues: CASSPRQGPDRPQHF. The CDR3 DNA follows: TGTGCCAGCAGTCCAAGACAGGGGCCGGATCGGCCCCAGCATTTT.

This rearrangement joins TRBV7-2 to TRBJ2-1; 10 bases fit TRBD2. With V trimmed by 5 bases and J by 5 bases, 12 bases remained unmatched. The CDR3 spans 17 residues. CDR1 is SGHTA, CDR2 FQGNSA, per germline. CDR3 sequence (DNA): TGTGCCAGCAGCACCACTAGCGGGATTCCCCCCCACAATGAGCAGTTCTTC. Encoded protein: CASSTTSGIPPHNEQFF.

V and J are TRBV9 and TRBJ1-5, with D unclear. CDR1 SGDLS and CDR2 YYNGEE come from the germline V gene. The CDR3 is 13 residues long. V gave up 0 bases and J gave up 4 bases, with 5 bases separating them. The CDR3 nucleotides are TGTGCCAGCAGCGTAGATCGGAATCAGCCCCAGCATTTT. This gives the protein CASSVDRNQPQHF.

The chain is built from TRBV13 and TRBJ2-2, with no clear D. Trimming removed 1 base from V and 1 base from J, with 10 bases in between. CDR1 is PRHDT, CDR2 FYEKMQ, per germline (reference sequence). The CDR3 has 16 amino acids. CDR3: CASSLVSAWNTGELFF. For the CDR3, the DNA is TGTGCCAGCAGCTTAGTAAGCGCCTGGAACACCGGGGAGCTGTTTTTT.

This clone was seen more than once but under ten times. This rearrangement joins TRBV7-3 to TRBJ2-7; 10 nucleotides match TRBD1. The CDR3 spans 14 residues. V lost 5 bases and J lost 3; bases outside the gene matches: 4. Germline CDR1 reads SGHTA; CDR2 reads FQGTGA. CDR3 sequence (DNA): TGTGCCAGCAGCCCCCGGACAGGGGGCTACGAGCAGTACTTC. Protein: CASSPRTGGYEQYF.

DNA of the CDR3: TGTGCCATCAGTGAGTCTGGCGGGCATCAGCCCCAGCATTTT. Residues: CAISESGGHQPQHF. The chain combines TRBV10-3 with TRBJ1-5; D gene unclear. Trimming stripped 0 bases from V and 5 bases from J, with 8 bases between. Germline V gene data show CDR1 as ENHRY and CDR2 as SYGVKD. CDR3 length equals 14 residues.

Comment on this clone: Sequence at one end of the junction differs from germline and may be a read error. This chain joins TRBV7-7 and TRBJ2-5; D is tentatively TRBD1 or TRBD2 (5 bases each). This CDR3 has 13 amino acids. Germline-derived CDR1 and CDR2 are SSHAT and FNYEAQ (reference sequence). CDR3 sequence: CASSQGHQETQYF. CDR3 DNA: TGTGCTAGCAGCCAGGGACACCAAGAGACCCAGTACTTC.

This clone was picked up one time. The gene calls are TRBV9 and TRBJ2-5; D call uncertain. Per the germline V gene, CDR1 is SGDLS and CDR2 is YYNGEE. Between the trimmed V and J ends, which lost 3 bases and 5 bases, there was a span of 11 bases. This CDR3 region has 13 residues. Here the CDR3 DNA reads TGTGCCAGCAGCGACCGACTTAGGGAGACCCAGTACTTC. It yields the protein CASSDRLRETQYF.

The chain employs TRBV5-6 and TRBJ1-5; a possible D gene is TRBD1 (5 bases). The length of the CDR3 is 14 residues. The germline V gene has CDR1 SGHDT and CDR2 YYEEEE. The V end lost 3 bases, the J end lost 3 bases, and 10 bases lay between the germline ends. In nucleotides, the CDR3 is TGTGCCAGCAGCTACACAGGAGTCAATCAGCCCCAGCATTTT. As protein: CASSYTGVNQPQHF.

V and J are TRBV7-9 and TRBJ1-5; the D gene is possibly TRBD1 (6 bases). The CDR3 contains 14 residues. With 5 bases removed from V and 3 bases from J, the gap between germline ends came to 11 bases. Germline lookup yields CDR1 SEHNR and CDR2 FQNEAQ (reference sequence). The CDR3 region has the DNA TGTGCCAGCAGCACGGACAGTAACAATCAGCCCCAGCATTTT. It specifies CASSTDSNNQPQHF.

This chain connects TRBV5-4 to TRBJ2-2; D unresolved. CDR1 SGHNT and CDR2 YYREEE come from the germline V gene (reference sequence). The CDR3 is made up of 15 amino acids. V lost 0 bases, J lost 0 bases, and 6 bases lay in between. CDR3 DNA sequence: TGTGCCAGCAGCTTGGCTGGCACGAACACCGGGGAGCTGTTTTTT. Its translation is CASSLAGTNTGELFF.